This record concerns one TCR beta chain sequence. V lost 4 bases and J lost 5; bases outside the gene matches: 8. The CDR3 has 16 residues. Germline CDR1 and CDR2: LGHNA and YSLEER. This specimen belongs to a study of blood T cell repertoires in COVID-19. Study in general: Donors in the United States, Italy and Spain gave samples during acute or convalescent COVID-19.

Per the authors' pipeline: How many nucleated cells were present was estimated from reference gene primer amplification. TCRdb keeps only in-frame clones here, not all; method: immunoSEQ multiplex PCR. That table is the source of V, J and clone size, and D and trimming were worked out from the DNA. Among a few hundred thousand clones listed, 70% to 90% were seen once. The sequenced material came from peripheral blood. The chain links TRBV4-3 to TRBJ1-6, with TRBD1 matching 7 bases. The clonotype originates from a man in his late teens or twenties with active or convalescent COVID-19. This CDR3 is CASSRQQGYDNSPLHF. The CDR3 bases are TGCGCCAGCAGCCGCCAACAGGGGTATGATAATTCACCCCTCCACTTT.